This TCR beta chain was captured in a study of cytotoxic CD8 clonotypes in ibrutinib-treated CLL. Study-wide points: Sustained-remission and progressing patients' sampling times differed. Public clonotypes (which were uncommon) either contracted or remained stable on treatment. Relative to age-matched healthy donors, clonality at baseline was higher, and it tracked circulating CD8+ T-cell counts.

Of note for this clone: What it binds is unknown.

Germline CDR1 SGHKS, CDR2 YYEKEE (reference sequence). With 1 base removed from V and 2 bases from J, the gap between germline ends came to 7 bases. There are 15 residues in the CDR3. The data were produced by immunoSEQ multiplex PCR, yet TCRdb's version contains in-frame clones alone and is incomplete. The table has 12,000 to 15,000 clones, 64% seen once; the top ten hold roughly 41%. The V gene is TRBV5-5, the J gene TRBJ1-6; D is uncertain. The receptor's source is a human donor with chronic lymphocytic leukemia. This specimen was PBMCs, taken before ibrutinib treatment. The CDR3 spells CASSLRETYNSPLHF. For the CDR3, the DNA is TGTGCCAGCAGCTTGCGGGAAACCTATAATTCACCCCTCCACTTT.